Sequencing of this TCR beta chain was carried out in a study of CD8 T cells in Susac syndrome. Study-wide findings and caveats: By the study's own acknowledgment, its TCR sequencing and HLA analysis included relatively few individuals.

The germline CDR1 and CDR2 sequences are SGDLS and YYNGEE. V lost 3 bases and J 2 bases, leaving 18 bases between the germline ends. The length of the CDR3 is 16 residues. The multiple sclerosis control group was made up of treatment-naive patients with stable or active relapsing-remitting disease. Reverse transcription of about 0.45 to 1 ug RNA was carried out with random hexamers. immunoSEQ multiplex PCR amplified TCR beta CDR3 across 54 Vbeta, 13 Jbeta. A single record per CDR3 protein comes from TCRdb applying MiXCR to the immunoSEQ multiplex PCR reads. The data hold under 550,000 distinct CDR3 sequences, with 75% to 90% observed a single time. In its sample, this clonotype was seen once. Antigen specificity is unknown.

The sample was CD8+ T cells from PBMCs. This clonotype originated in a human donor with multiple sclerosis. The rearrangement uses TRBV9 and TRBJ2-7; D possibly corresponds to TRBD2 (6 bases). CDR3 region: CASSGRAGGPPYEQYF. The CDR3 region has the DNA TGTGCCAGCAGCGGGCGAGCGGGTGGGCCCCCCTACGAGCAGTACTTC.